The rows below give T cell receptor beta chains drawn from one sample of a study of T cell changes during pregnancy in multiple sclerosis. The data were produced by immunoSEQ multiplex PCR, yet TCRdb's version contains in-frame clones alone and is incomplete. The repertoire holds about 15,000 clones, with almost 96% as singletons. The specimen was peripheral blood, collected in the third trimester of pregnancy. Source of these receptors: a female donor with multiple sclerosis, enrolled in a pregnancy study. The CDR3 runs from the conserved cysteine through the conserved F or W. The order of the fields is CDR3 DNA, CDR3 protein, V gene, clone size, J gene, D gene. A D gene is named only where the DNA matches it firmly. The size entry is marked missing in some rows and otherwise reads once, few, many or a size class.

DNA: TGCAGCGTTGAAGGCAGGGTAGGAACAGATACGCAGTATTTT
CDR3: CSVEGRVGTDTQYF
V: TRBV29-1
size: .
J: TRBJ2-3
D: .

DNA: TGTGCCAGCACCTCTCTAGCGCCGGTGACCTACGAGCAGTACTTC
CDR3: CASTSLAPVTYEQYF
V: TRBV2
size: .
J: TRBJ2-7
D: .

DNA: TGCGCCAGCAGCTTCGCCCCGACAGATGGAACAGATACGCAGTATTTT
CDR3: CASSFAPTDGTDTQYF
V: TRBV5-1
size: .
J: TRBJ2-3
D: .

DNA: TGTGCCAGCTCACCACCGACCGGGGTGGCCCCAAGGCGGGAGCAGTTCTTC
CDR3: CASSPPTGVAPRREQFF
V: TRBV18
size: .
J: TRBJ2-1
D: .

DNA: TGCGCCAGCAGCCAAATACAGGGACCGAGCTCCTACGAGCAGTACTTC
CDR3: CASSQIQGPSSYEQYF
V: TRBV4-1
size: .
J: TRBJ2-7
D: .

DNA: TGTGCCAGCACGACGACAATCAATCAGCCCCAGCATTTT
CDR3: CASTTTINQPQHF
V: TRBV6-1
size: .
J: TRBJ1-5
D: .

DNA: TGTGCCAGCAAAGGACTAGCTTCCCCCACAGATACGCAGTATTTT
CDR3: CASKGLASPTDTQYF
V: TRBV6-1
size: .
J: TRBJ2-3
D: TRBD2

DNA: TGTGCCAGCAGCCAAGAGCCGGAGGGTGCTGAAGCTTTCTTT
CDR3: CASSQEPEGAEAFF
V: TRBV14
size: .
J: TRBJ1-1
D: .

DNA: TGTGCCAGCAGCTCCCCGGGTCCCGGGATGGATACGCAGTATTTT
CDR3: CASSSPGPGMDTQYF
V: TRBV5-4
size: .
J: TRBJ2-3
D: .

DNA: TGCAGCGTCTCAAATAGACAGAGCTCCTACAATGAGCAGTTCTTC
CDR3: CSVSNRQSSYNEQFF
V: TRBV29-1
size: .
J: TRBJ2-1
D: .

DNA: TGTGCCAGCAGTGACTCAGAGTACAATGAGCAGTTCTTC
CDR3: CASSDSEYNEQFF
V: TRBV6-4
size: .
J: TRBJ2-1
D: .

DNA: TGTGCCAGCAGTGAACTAGGACTAGCGGGGGGGCTGGGAGGCACAGATACGCAGTATTTT
CDR3: CASSELGLAGGLGGTDTQYF
V: TRBV6-1
size: .
J: TRBJ2-3
D: TRBD2

DNA: TGTGCCAGCAGCCTACTCCGGGACAGGGACACTGAAGCTTTCTTT
CDR3: CASSLLRDRDTEAFF
V: TRBV6-5
size: .
J: TRBJ1-1
D: TRBD1

DNA: TGTGCCAGCAGCACTACAGGGGCCGTCGGTCAGCCCCAGCATTTT
CDR3: CASSTTGAVGQPQHF
V: TRBV9
size: .
J: TRBJ1-5
D: TRBD1

DNA: TGTGCCAGCAGCCTACTTAGACCAGGATCGTATGGCTACACCTTC
CDR3: CASSLLRPGSYGYTF
V: TRBV7-9
size: .
J: TRBJ1-2
D: .

DNA: TGCGCCAGCAAGACACTAGCGGCTTTCGGCGAGCAGTACTTC
CDR3: CASKTLAAFGEQYF
V: TRBV5-1
size: .
J: TRBJ2-7
D: TRBD2

DNA: TGTGCCAGCAGTGAATCCCCAGGGGGAAGCAATCAGCCCCAGCATTTT
CDR3: CASSESPGGSNQPQHF
V: TRBV25-1
size: .
J: TRBJ1-5
D: TRBD1

DNA: TGTGCCAGCTCACCAGAGTTAGGGGTATACGAGCAGTACTTC
CDR3: CASSPELGVYEQYF
V: TRBV18
size: .
J: TRBJ2-7
D: .

DNA: TGTGCCAGCAGCTTAGCGTACGGGACAGTTGGCTACACCTTC
CDR3: CASSLAYGTVGYTF
V: TRBV7-6
size: .
J: TRBJ1-2
D: TRBD1

DNA: TGTGCCAGCAGCAAATTAACCCCCGACGACAGGTGGAATGAAAAACTGTTTTTT
CDR3: CASSKLTPDDRWNEKLFF
V: TRBV21-1
size: .
J: TRBJ1-4
D: .

DNA: TGTGCCATCAGTGAGACGAAAGTCCCGGGACAGGGGGCGGGCTATGGCTACACCTTC
CDR3: CAISETKVPGQGAGYGYTF
V: TRBV10-3
size: .
J: TRBJ1-2
D: TRBD1

DNA: TGTGCCAGCAGTGAATTGGAGGGGCGCAACACTGAAGCTTTCTTT
CDR3: CASSELEGRNTEAFF
V: TRBV25-1
size: once
J: TRBJ1-1
D: .

DNA: TGTGCCAGCAGCTTTAGCGGGGGGAAGGATACGCAGTATTTT
CDR3: CASSFSGGKDTQYF
V: TRBV11-3
size: .
J: TRBJ2-3
D: TRBD2

DNA: TGTGCCAGTAGTCCAACGATAAGGGGGGAAAAACTGTTTTTT
CDR3: CASSPTIRGEKLFF
V: TRBV19
size: .
J: TRBJ1-4
D: .

DNA: TGCGCCAGCAAAAGGACAGATAGCAATCAGCCCCAGCATTTT
CDR3: CASKRTDSNQPQHF
V: TRBV10-2
size: .
J: TRBJ1-5
D: .

DNA: TGTGCCATCAGTGCCGGGACAGGGAACACTGAAGCTTTCTTT
CDR3: CAISAGTGNTEAFF
V: TRBV10-3
size: .
J: TRBJ1-1
D: TRBD1

DNA: TGTGCCAGCAGCTTTTTTGGGACAGTTGGCACTGAAGCTTTCTTT
CDR3: CASSFFGTVGTEAFF
V: TRBV11-2
size: .
J: TRBJ1-1
D: TRBD1

DNA: TGCGCCAGCAGCCCGCACCCCGGGCGGATTGGCGGGGGGGACGGTGAGCAGTTCTTC
CDR3: CASSPHPGRIGGGDGEQFF
V: TRBV4-1
size: once
J: TRBJ2-1
D: TRBD2

DNA: TGTGCCAGCTCACCAGGGACAGCCGCAATGAACACTGAAGCTTTCTTT
CDR3: CASSPGTAAMNTEAFF
V: TRBV18
size: .
J: TRBJ1-1
D: TRBD1

DNA: TGTGCCAGCAGCTCAGGGAGAGGGGGCCAAGAGACCCAGTACTTC
CDR3: CASSSGRGGQETQYF
V: TRBV7-7
size: .
J: TRBJ2-5
D: .

DNA: TGCGCCAGCAGCTTGGGAGGGGGCCCCCAAGCCCTAGGTGAAGCTTTCTTT
CDR3: CASSLGGGPQALGEAFF
V: TRBV5-1
size: .
J: TRBJ1-1
D: TRBD1

DNA: TGTGCCAGCAGCGTCGGCGGGGACACCGGGGAGCTGTTTTTT
CDR3: CASSVGGDTGELFF
V: TRBV9
size: .
J: TRBJ2-2
D: .

DNA: TGTGCCAGCAGCTTAGGGACAGGGACCAACACTGAAGCTTTCTTT
CDR3: CASSLGTGTNTEAFF
V: TRBV11-3
size: .
J: TRBJ1-1
D: TRBD1

DNA: TGTGCCAGCAGTTTGGAGGGGAGTCACGCTGAAGCTTTCTTT
CDR3: CASSLEGSHAEAFF
V: TRBV27
size: .
J: TRBJ1-1
D: .

DNA: TGTGCCAGCATCCTGAGCTTGGGGACAAGCGAGCAGTACTTC
CDR3: CASILSLGTSEQYF
V: TRBV2
size: .
J: TRBJ2-7
D: .

DNA: TGTGCCAGCAGTGGGCGGGACAGGGGATTCTTGGTAGGGTCCTACAATGAGCAGTTCTTC
CDR3: CASSGRDRGFLVGSYNEQFF
V: TRBV6-1
size: .
J: TRBJ2-1
D: TRBD1

DNA: TGTGCCAGCAGCAAACGAGTACGGCGGAGCACTGAAGCTTTCTTT
CDR3: CASSKRVRRSTEAFF
V: TRBV21-1
size: .
J: TRBJ1-1
D: .

DNA: TGTGCCAGCAGTTCTCTGGCATTCAGCAATCAGCCCCAGCATTTT
CDR3: CASSSLAFSNQPQHF
V: TRBV28
size: .
J: TRBJ1-5
D: .

DNA: TGTGCCATCAGTGAACAGACACCCTATCAGCCCCAGCATTTT
CDR3: CAISEQTPYQPQHF
V: TRBV10-3
size: .
J: TRBJ1-5
D: .

DNA: TGTGCCAGCAGTCGACTAGCGGTCTACGAGCAGTACTTC
CDR3: CASSRLAVYEQYF
V: TRBV7-2
size: .
J: TRBJ2-7
D: TRBD2

DNA: TGTGCCAGCTCACCAGCTCCAGGGGGTAATCAGCCCCAGCATTTT
CDR3: CASSPAPGGNQPQHF
V: TRBV18
size: .
J: TRBJ1-5
D: TRBD1

DNA: TGCGCCAGCAGCTTACCTACAGGCAGCACAGATACGCAGTATTTT
CDR3: CASSLPTGSTDTQYF
V: TRBV5-1
size: .
J: TRBJ2-3
D: .

DNA: TGTGCCAGCAGCTCCTTCAGCAGGGGGCCTAACTATGGCTACACCTTC
CDR3: CASSSFSRGPNYGYTF
V: TRBV5-5
size: .
J: TRBJ1-2
D: TRBD1

DNA: TGTGCCAGCAGCTTAGAAACGGCTAGTAGCTCTGGGGCCAACGTCCTGACTTTC
CDR3: CASSLETASSSGANVLTF
V: TRBV7-2
size: .
J: TRBJ2-6
D: .

DNA: TGTGCCAGCAGCTTCACCGACAGGCCATCCTACGAGCAGTACTTC
CDR3: CASSFTDRPSYEQYF
V: TRBV7-6
size: .
J: TRBJ2-7
D: .

DNA: TGTGCCAGCAGCTCAATGGACAGGCCCGCTGAAGCTTTCTTT
CDR3: CASSSMDRPAEAFF
V: TRBV7-2
size: .
J: TRBJ1-1
D: TRBD1

DNA: TGCGCCAGCAGCTTGGGGACAGGGGGTTCCAATGGCTACACCTTC
CDR3: CASSLGTGGSNGYTF
V: TRBV5-1
size: .
J: TRBJ1-2
D: TRBD1

DNA: TGTGCCAGCAGAACCCGGGCGGGCCTCAATTACAATGAGCAGTTCTTC
CDR3: CASRTRAGLNYNEQFF
V: TRBV28
size: .
J: TRBJ2-1
D: .

DNA: TGCGCCAGCAGCTTGAGGACTAGCGGGGGTAATGAGCAGTTCTTC
CDR3: CASSLRTSGGNEQFF
V: TRBV5-1
size: .
J: TRBJ2-1
D: TRBD2

DNA: TGTGCCAGCAGCCTTTTGGGACAGGAGGATTCACCCCTCCACTTT
CDR3: CASSLLGQEDSPLHF
V: TRBV7-9
size: .
J: TRBJ1-6
D: TRBD1

DNA: TGTGCCAGCAGCTTCACAGGGATGAGGAATGAGCAGTTCTTC
CDR3: CASSFTGMRNEQFF
V: TRBV7-9
size: .
J: TRBJ2-1
D: .

DNA: TGTGCCAGCAGGTCGGAGTTCGAGCAGTACTTC
CDR3: CASRSEFEQYF
V: TRBV7-2
size: few
J: TRBJ2-7
D: .

DNA: TGTGCCAGCAGCCAGGGTTTGAGGGAGACCCAGTACTTC
CDR3: CASSQGLRETQYF
V: TRBV14
size: .
J: TRBJ2-5
D: .

DNA: TGTGCCATCAGTGGGACAGGGCGTATGGGTGAAGCTTTCTTT
CDR3: CAISGTGRMGEAFF
V: TRBV10-3
size: .
J: TRBJ1-1
D: TRBD1